Presented here are 16 T cell receptor beta chains from one specimen sequenced in a study of early T cells in non-severe SARS-CoV-2 infection (dated by TCRdb to about 2021). The method behind the library was 5' RACE. Sequencing was performed on a NextSeq 500. TCRdb reprocessed the public reads (quality trimming at Q25 with fastp, clone calling with MiXCR) and kept in-frame beta chains. Duplicate CDR3 protein sequences are folded into a single record with the most common DNA and genes. This sample gives roughly 40,000 distinct CDR3 sequences in total; under 9.5% of them show up just once. 6.5% to 9.5% of the sample is taken by the ten largest. The sample was whole blood. The receptors stem from an adult who was a healthcare worker with PCR-confirmed SARS-CoV-2 infection or an uninfected control (not recorded which).

This clonotype was counted only a few times. V usage is TRBV27 and J usage is TRBJ1-2; D gene uncertain. Per germline, CDR1 MNHEY and CDR2 SMNVEV (reference sequence). The CDR3 covers 13 residues. The ends were cut back, 5 bases at V and 0 bases at J, with 7 bases in the middle. The CDR3 bases are TGTGCCAGCAGTCCTGAGGCTAACTATGGCTACACCTTC. Amino acid sequence: CASSPEANYGYTF.

There are many counts of this clonotype. The chain has TRBV5-1 and TRBJ2-2; perhaps TRBD2 as D (5 bases). Per germline, CDR1 SGHRS and CDR2 YFSETQ. This CDR3 region has 15 residues. V was trimmed by 0 bases and J by 1 base, leaving 7 bases between them. This CDR3 is CASSLERENTGELFF. The CDR3 nucleotides are TGCGCCAGCAGCTTGGAACGGGAGAACACCGGGGAGCTGTTTTTT.

In its sample, this clonotype was seen many times. V usage is TRBV10-2 and J usage is TRBJ1-1; D possibly corresponds to TRBD1 (5 bases). There are 14 residues in the CDR3. The V end was cut by 6 bases, the J end by 5 bases, with 16 bases between. From germline, CDR1 is WSHSY and CDR2 SAAADI. The chain's CDR3 is CASSFAQGDTEAFF. The CDR3 DNA reads as TGCGCCAGCAGCTTTGCACAAGGGGATACTGAAGCTTTCTTT.

This clonotype was observed a few times. This sequence joins TRBV6-2 or TRBV6-3 and TRBJ2-3, with D possibly TRBD1 on 6 matching bases. The CDR3 sequence is 13 residues long. The ends were cut back, 5 bases at V and 4 bases at J, with 10 bases in the middle. The germline gives CDR1 MNHEY, CDR2 SVGEGT. CDR3 sequence (DNA): TGTGCCAGCAGTACCAACAGGGCAGATACGCAGTATTTT. Translation: CASSTNRADTQYF.

This clonotype was picked up a small number of times. The chain is built from TRBV6-2 or TRBV6-3 and TRBJ2-1; D is perhaps TRBD1 (5 bases). Germline CDR1 reads MNHEY; CDR2 reads SVGEGT. V lost 3 bases and J 6 bases, leaving 21 bases between the germline ends. This CDR3 region has 17 residues. This CDR3 reads CASSYGQGDHILNEQFF. In DNA, the CDR3 is TGTGCCAGCAGTTATGGCCAAGGGGATCATATTCTCAATGAGCAGTTCTTC.

The V call is TRBV27, the J call TRBJ2-2; D assignment may be TRBD1 or TRBD2 (6 bases each). CDR3 length: 16 amino acids. Germline CDR1 reads MNHEY; CDR2 reads SMNVEV (reference sequence). The V end was cut by 11 bases, the J end by 2 bases, with 21 bases between. CDR3 region: CAPPSGGPTNTGELFF. CDR3 DNA: TGTGCCCCCCCCAGTGGGGGGCCTACTAACACCGGGGAGCTGTTTTTT.

This clonotype came up many times. J is TRBJ2-7 and V is TRBV18; D is possibly TRBD1 or TRBD2 (5 bases each). The V end lost 3 bases, the J end lost 7 bases, and 16 bases lay between the germline ends. In germline, CDR1 is KGHSH, CDR2 LQKENI. The CDR3 consists of 14 residues. The CDR3 DNA follows: TGTGCCAGCTCACCTGGGGACCCGCGCAGGGAGCAGTACTTC. Protein product: CASSPGDPRREQYF.

The gene calls are TRBV7-2 and TRBJ2-3; D is perhaps TRBD2 (6 bases). Germline V gene sequence: CDR1 SGHTA, CDR2 FQGNSA. The CDR3 runs to 17 residues. V lost 1 base and J 4 bases, leaving 18 bases between the germline ends. The CDR3 sequence: CASSLVGDPAGPDTQYF. DNA for the CDR3: TGTGCCAGCAGCTTAGTAGGGGACCCCGCGGGACCAGATACGCAGTATTTT.

This clonotype was counted a few times. The chain links TRBV12-3 or TRBV12-4 to TRBJ1-2; 11 bases agree with TRBD1. V gave up 5 bases and J gave up 7 bases; unmatched junction bases: 6. The CDR3 totals 14 residues. The CDR3 DNA reads TGTGCCAGCAGTCCAGGACAGGGGGCGCGTGGCTACACCTTC. It translates to CASSPGQGARGYTF.

For the CDR3, the DNA is TGTGCCAGCAGCTTAGTGTCGTCGGGTTACAATGAGCAGTTCTTC. Its translation: CASSLVSSGYNEQFF. The chain employs TRBV11-3 and TRBJ2-1; D remains ambiguous. CDR3 length equals 15 residues. Looked up from germline, CDR1 is SGHNT and CDR2 is YENEEA. V lost 1 base and J lost 4, with 11 bases in between. Variable domain in full (rest from reference TRBV11-3 and TRBJ2-1): EAGVVQSPRYKIIEKKQPVAFWCNPISGHNTLYWYLQNLGQGPELLIRYENEEAVDDSQLPKDRFSAERLKGVDSTLKIQPAELGDSAVYLCASSLVSSGYNEQFFGPGTRLTVL.

The J gene is TRBJ2-1, the V gene TRBV6-1; TRBD1 matches 10 bases. CDR1 is MNHNS, CDR2 SASEGT, per germline. The J segment lost 7 bases and the V segment lost 4 bases, leaving 7 bases of the junction unmatched. The CDR3 is made up of 15 amino acids. The CDR3 is CASSAPGQGLNEQFF. As DNA, the CDR3 is TGTGCCAGCAGTGCACCGGGACAGGGGTTGAATGAGCAGTTCTTC.

The chain joins TRBV6-1 to TRBJ1-1; D is unclear. The CDR3 covers 14 residues. V lost 0 bases and J lost 1, with 6 bases in between. Per the germline V gene, CDR1 is MNHNS and CDR2 is SASEGT. The CDR3 spells CASSEAGKNTEAFF. The CDR3 bases are TGTGCCAGCAGTGAAGCTGGCAAGAACACTGAAGCTTTCTTT.

The chain is built from TRBV29-1 and TRBJ2-5; 10 bases agree with TRBD2. Trimming removed 3 bases from V and 9 bases from J; junction bases left unmatched: 13. Germline-derived CDR1 and CDR2 are SQVTM and ANQGSEA. This CDR3 contains 15 residues. CDR3 sequence reads: CSVDLSGGAMSAQYF. The CDR3 bases are TGCAGCGTTGACCTAAGCGGGGGGGCCATGTCGGCCCAGTACTTC.

CDR3 region: CASSFNGANVLTF. DNA of the CDR3: TGTGCCAGCAGCTTCAATGGGGCCAACGTCCTGACTTTC. The chain couples TRBV11-2 to TRBJ2-6; D unresolved. V lost 3 bases and J 3 bases, leaving 3 bases between the germline ends. Germline V gives CDR1 SGHAT, CDR2 FQNNGV. The CDR3 has 13 amino acids.

This clonotype was observed at least ten times. The chain uses TRBV7-2 and TRBJ1-1; no firm D call. Germline CDR1 and CDR2: SGHTA and FQGNSA. CDR3 length: 11 residues. Trimming cost V 4 bases and J 6 bases, with 6 bases left between them. The CDR3 region has the DNA TGTGCCAGCAGCTGGACCTCTGAAGCTTTCTTT. Residues: CASSWTSEAFF.

This clonotype was found many times. The J gene is TRBJ2-3, the V gene TRBV7-2; D uncertain. With 1 base removed from V and 4 bases from J, the gap between germline ends came to 6 bases. The CDR3 length is 13 residues. Germline V gene lookup returns CDR1 SGHTA and CDR2 FQGNSA. This CDR3 is CASSLEGSDTQYF. DNA of the CDR3: TGTGCCAGCAGCTTAGAAGGGTCAGATACGCAGTATTTT.